These 24 T cell receptor beta chains originate from one sample sequenced in a study of cytomegalovirus exposure and HLA in healthy donors. Use of 60 Vbeta and 13 Jbeta primers characterized the PCR. TCRdb keeps only in-frame clones here, not all; method: immunoSEQ multiplex PCR. The repertoire table contains 110,000 to 150,000 clones. Material: PBMCs. These receptor sequences come from a man between 35 and 55 years old in good health and CMV-seronegative.

The rearrangement joins TRBV28 to TRBJ2-3; TRBD2 matches at 16 bases. The V gene end was trimmed by 8 bases and the J gene end by 7 bases; junction bases not matched to a gene: 3. The germline V gene has CDR1 MDHEN and CDR2 SYDVKM. The CDR3 has 14 amino acids. CDR3 DNA sequence: TGTGCCAGCCAGGGACTAGCGGGGGGGTATACGCAGTATTTT. Translation: CASQGLAGGYTQYF.

V is TRBV28 and J is TRBJ2-7; 7 bases map to TRBD1. The CDR3 runs to 13 residues. V dropped 6 bases and J dropped 2; count of bases not matched to a gene: 4. Germline V gene data show CDR1 as MDHEN and CDR2 as SYDVKM. The CDR3 bases are TGTGCCAGCAGGAGGGGACAGACCTACGAGCAGTACTTC. Protein: CASRRGQTYEQYF.

The V call is TRBV7-9, the J call TRBJ1-2; D is ambiguous. CDR1 is SEHNR and CDR2 is FQNEAQ in the germline V gene (reference sequence). The CDR3 contains 13 residues. The V and J ends lost 5 bases and 2 bases respectively, with 9 bases between them. CDR3 coding DNA: TGTGCCAGCAGCCTATCCACCAACTATGGCTACACCTTC. Protein product: CASSLSTNYGYTF.

J is TRBJ2-6 and V is TRBV18; D may be TRBD2 (5 bases). CDR1 KGHSH and CDR2 LQKENI come from the germline V gene. Deletions cut 3 bases from V and 0 bases from J, with 9 bases between. CDR3 length: 16 residues. This chain's CDR3 is CASSPSRGSGANVLTF. Here the CDR3 DNA reads TGTGCCAGCTCACCTTCTCGGGGCTCTGGGGCCAACGTCCTGACTTTC.

In nucleotides, the CDR3 is TGTGCCATCAGGCAGGGGCAGAACACCGGGGAGCTGTTTTTT. Amino acid sequence: CAIRQGQNTGELFF. V usage is TRBV10-3 and J usage is TRBJ2-2, with D possibly being TRBD1 (6 bases). V lost 6 bases to trimming and J lost 1 base, with 9 bases between them. Germline assignment: CDR1 ENHRY and CDR2 SYGVKD. The CDR3 covers 14 residues.

Worth noting for this clone: Different DNA sequences within this sample yield the same CDR3. The chain is built from TRBV6-5 and TRBJ2-5; TRBD1 might be the D (6 bases). V was pared by 4 bases and J by 1 base, with 13 bases between. The CDR3 consists of 15 residues. CDR1 MNHEY and CDR2 SVGAGI come from the germline V gene. CDR3 region: CASSSSRGSQETQYF. CDR3 in DNA: TGTGCCAGCAGTTCCTCCAGGGGCTCCCAAGAGACCCAGTACTTC.

The V call is TRBV4-3, the J call TRBJ2-1; 10 nucleotides agree with TRBD1. J was trimmed by 4 bases and V by 4 bases; bases with no gene match: 1. This CDR3 region has 14 residues. Germline-derived CDR1 and CDR2 are LGHNA and YSLEER. The CDR3 region has the DNA TGCGCCAGCAGCCCGGGACAGGGGTACAATGAGCAGTTCTTC. It is translated as CASSPGQGYNEQFF.

The chain is built from TRBV7-9 and TRBJ2-7; TRBD1 matches at 8 bases. There are 14 residues in the CDR3. Germline V lookup: CDR1 SEHNR, CDR2 FQNEAQ (reference sequence). With 5 bases clipped from V and 4 bases from J, the junction kept 7 bases outside the gene matches. CDR3 sequence: CASSPRQGFYEQYF. In DNA, the CDR3 is TGTGCCAGCAGCCCTCGACAGGGGTTTTACGAGCAGTACTTC.

The V and J genes are TRBV6-6 and TRBJ2-7, with TRBD1 identical over 7 bases. Looked up from germline, CDR1 is MNHNY and CDR2 is SVGAGI (reference sequence). This CDR3 is built from 13 residues. Trimming removed 8 bases from V and 2 bases from J; junction bases left unmatched: 6. CDR3 nucleotides: TGTGCCAGCCGACAGGGATTTACCTACGAGCAGTACTTC. This translates into CASRQGFTYEQYF.

The chain couples TRBV10-3 to TRBJ1-1, with a possible D match to TRBD1 (6 bases). CDR1 ENHRY and CDR2 SYGVKD come from the germline V gene. Trimming shortened V by 4 bases and J by 7 bases, and 10 bases separated the two germline ends. The CDR3 is made up of 12 amino acids. The CDR3 DNA is TGTGCCATCAGTGTCAGGGGTAATGAAGCTTTCTTT. This sequence encodes CAISVRGNEAFF.

Points on this clone: Germline is not matched at one junction end, which may reflect a read error. The chain links TRBV6-6 to TRBJ1-1, with D possibly matching TRBD1 (5 bases). CDR3 length: 13 residues. Looked up from germline, CDR1 is MNHNY and CDR2 is SVGAGI (reference sequence). The CDR3 bases are TGTGCCAGCAGTCGCGCAGGGAACACTGAAGCTCTCTTT. It codes for CASSRAGNTEALF.

The V and J genes are TRBV11-3 and TRBJ2-1, with TRBD1 identical over 8 bases. Looked up from germline, CDR1 is SGHNT and CDR2 is YENEEA. There are 17 residues in the CDR3. The V gene end was trimmed by 5 bases and the J gene end by 8 bases; junction bases not matched to a gene: 17. CDR3 loop: CASSPRKWGTGSDEQFF. For the CDR3, the DNA is TGTGCCAGCAGCCCCCGTAAATGGGGGACAGGATCCGATGAGCAGTTCTTC.

On this clone itself: One end of the junction fails to match germline, which may point to a read error. The chain employs TRBV6-5 and TRBJ2-5; TRBD2 is a possible D gene (6 bases). Germline lookup yields CDR1 MNHEY and CDR2 SVGAGI. This CDR3 spans 13 amino acids. In nucleotides, the CDR3 is TGTGCCAGCAGTTCCTACGATGGAGGGGCTAAGGACTTC. This gives the protein CASSSYDGGAKDF.

The rearrangement joins TRBV5-1 to TRBJ1-1; a possible D gene is TRBD1 (6 bases). This CDR3 spans 13 amino acids. Germline V lookup: CDR1 SGHRS, CDR2 YFSETQ. With 2 bases removed from V and 6 bases from J, the gap between germline ends came to 11 bases. The CDR3 region is CASSFSGAPEAFF. The CDR3, as DNA: TGCGCCAGCAGCTTTTCAGGGGCACCTGAAGCTTTCTTT.

V is TRBV7-6 and J is TRBJ1-1; maybe TRBD1 (6 bases). V was clipped by 6 bases and J by 9 bases, with 14 bases between them. Per germline, CDR1 SGHVS and CDR2 FNYEAQ. This CDR3 contains 12 residues. The CDR3, as DNA: TGTGCCAGCAGGTTTCCGGGACAAAAAGCTTTCTTT. Protein product: CASRFPGQKAFF.

DNA for the CDR3: TGTGCCAGCAGCTTATTGGGCGGGGGGGCCTACAATGAGCAGTTCTTC. This codes for CASSLLGGGAYNEQFF. This chain connects TRBV7-9 to TRBJ2-1, with 9 bases fitting TRBD2. Germline trimming cut 2 bases from V and 2 bases from J; bases unmatched to any gene: 4. Germline-derived CDR1 and CDR2 are SEHNR and FQNEAQ (reference sequence). The CDR3 is made up of 16 amino acids.

As concerns this clone: The junction shows a germline mismatch at one end, possibly a read error. This rearrangement joins TRBV6-1 to TRBJ1-1; perhaps TRBD1 as D (6 bases). The CDR3 covers 16 residues. CDR1 is MNHNS, CDR2 SASEGT, per germline. CDR3 DNA: TGTGCCAGCAGTGAGATACCGACAGGTAGGAACTCTGAAGCTTTCTTT. It is translated as CASSEIPTGRNSEAFF.

V is TRBV5-4 and J is TRBJ2-3; D ambiguous. V dropped 0 bases and J dropped 2 bases, with 13 bases sitting between them. CDR1 is SGHNT, CDR2 YYREEE, per germline (reference sequence). This CDR3 has 16 amino acids. DNA of the CDR3: TGTGCCAGCAGCTTGGCCTTGGAGAGAACCACAGATACGCAGTATTTT. Its protein product is CASSLALERTTDTQYF.

The V gene is TRBV9, the J gene TRBJ1-2; 7 positions match TRBD1. The CDR3 extends over 15 amino acids. Germline V gene lookup returns CDR1 SGDLS and CDR2 YYNGEE. The V segment lost 3 bases and the J segment 0 bases; nucleotides outside the gene matches: 5. CDR3 in amino acids: CASSEPGGANYGYTF. The CDR3 bases are TGTGCCAGCAGCGAACCAGGGGGAGCTAACTATGGCTACACCTTC.

This chain uses TRBV25-1 with TRBJ2-7, with 9 bases identical to TRBD1. The CDR3 length is 14 residues. Trimming cost V 4 bases and J 2 bases; bases outside gene matches: 3. In germline, CDR1 is MGHDK, CDR2 SYGVNS. CDR3: CASSGQGDPYEQYF. In DNA form, the CDR3 reads TGTGCCAGCAGTGGACAGGGGGACCCCTACGAGCAGTACTTC.

The chain is built from TRBV7-9 and TRBJ1-2, with 7 bases lining up with TRBD1. V was clipped by 5 bases and J by 4 bases; unmatched bases: 7. The CDR3 extends over 14 amino acids. Germline CDR1 SEHNR, CDR2 FQNEAQ (reference sequence). The CDR3 loop is CASSTTGEVYGYTF. CDR3 nucleotide sequence: TGTGCCAGCAGCACAACAGGGGAAGTCTATGGCTACACCTTC.

V usage is TRBV7-9 and J usage is TRBJ1-5; no clear D gene. The germline V gene encodes CDR1 SEHNR and CDR2 FQNEAQ (reference sequence). The CDR3 consists of 13 residues. V shed 3 bases and J shed 0 bases, with 3 bases lying between them. The CDR3 DNA reads as TGTGCCAGCAGCTTTCGTAGCAATCAGCCCCAGCATTTT. It codes for CASSFRSNQPQHF.

The CDR3 sequence: CASSHPRQGTITGELFF. The CDR3 nucleotides are TGCGCCAGCAGCCACCCCAGACAGGGCACGATCACCGGGGAGCTGTTTTTT. The chain links TRBV4-3 to TRBJ2-2; TRBD1 matches 7 bases. Losses at the gene ends were 3 bases for V and 4 bases for J; bases not matched to a gene: 11. The CDR3 covers 17 residues. Germline CDR1 LGHNA, CDR2 YSLEER.

The chain uses TRBV2 and TRBJ2-3, with 9 positions matching TRBD2. There are 15 residues in the CDR3. CDR1 is SNHLY and CDR2 is FYNNEI in the germline V gene. The junction had 7 bases not matched to a gene; V was cut back by 3 bases and J by 6 bases. The CDR3 sequence: CASSEGRGGGDTQYF. The CDR3 DNA reads as TGTGCCAGCAGTGAGGGGCGGGGGGGCGGTGATACGCAGTATTTT.